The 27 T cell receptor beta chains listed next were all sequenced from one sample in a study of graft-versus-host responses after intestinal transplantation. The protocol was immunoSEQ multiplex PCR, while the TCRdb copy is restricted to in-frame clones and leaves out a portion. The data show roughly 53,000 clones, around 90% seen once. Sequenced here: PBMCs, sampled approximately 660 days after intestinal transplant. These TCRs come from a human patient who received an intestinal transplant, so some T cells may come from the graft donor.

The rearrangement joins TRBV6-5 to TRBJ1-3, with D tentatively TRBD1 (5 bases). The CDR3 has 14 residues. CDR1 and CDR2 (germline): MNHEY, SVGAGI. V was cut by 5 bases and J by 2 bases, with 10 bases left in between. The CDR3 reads CASSTTEAGNTIYF. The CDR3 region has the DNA TGTGCCAGCAGTACGACAGAGGCTGGAAACACCATATATTTT.

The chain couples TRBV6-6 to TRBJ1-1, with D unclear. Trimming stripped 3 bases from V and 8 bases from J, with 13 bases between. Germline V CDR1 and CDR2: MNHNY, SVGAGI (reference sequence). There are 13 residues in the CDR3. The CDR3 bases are TGTGCCAGCAGTTATGTATCCGAGACAGAAGCTTTCTTT. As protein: CASSYVSETEAFF.

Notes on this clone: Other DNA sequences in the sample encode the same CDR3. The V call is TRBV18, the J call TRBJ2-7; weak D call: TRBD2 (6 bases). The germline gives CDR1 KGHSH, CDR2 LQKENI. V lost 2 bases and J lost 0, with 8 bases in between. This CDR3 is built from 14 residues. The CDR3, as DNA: TGTGCCAGCTCACCAAGGGAGGACTCCTACGAGCAGTACTTC. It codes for CASSPREDSYEQYF.

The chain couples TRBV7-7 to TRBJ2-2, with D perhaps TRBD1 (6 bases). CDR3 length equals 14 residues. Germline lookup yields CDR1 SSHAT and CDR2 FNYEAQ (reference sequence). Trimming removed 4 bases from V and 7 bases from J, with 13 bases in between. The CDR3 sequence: CASSSGTQSGELFF. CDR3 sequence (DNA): TGTGCCAGCAGCTCCGGGACACAAAGCGGGGAGCTGTTTTTT. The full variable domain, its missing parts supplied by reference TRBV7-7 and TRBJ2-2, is GAGVSQSPRYKVTKRGQDVTLRCDPISSHATLYWYQQALGQGPEFLTYFNYEAQPDKSGLPSDRFSAERPEGSISTLTIQRTEQRDSAMYRCASSSGTQSGELFFGEGSRLTVL.

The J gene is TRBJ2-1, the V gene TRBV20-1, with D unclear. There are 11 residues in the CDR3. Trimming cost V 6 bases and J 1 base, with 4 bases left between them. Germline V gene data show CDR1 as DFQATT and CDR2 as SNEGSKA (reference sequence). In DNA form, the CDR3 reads TGCAGTGCGACATCCTACAATGAGCAGTTCTTC. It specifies CSATSYNEQFF.

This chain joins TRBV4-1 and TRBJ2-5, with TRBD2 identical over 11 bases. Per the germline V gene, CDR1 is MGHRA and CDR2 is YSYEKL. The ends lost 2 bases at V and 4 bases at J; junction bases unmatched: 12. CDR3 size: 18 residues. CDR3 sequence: CASSQKNLAGGRRETQYF. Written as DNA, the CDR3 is TGCGCCAGCAGCCAAAAAAACCTAGCGGGGGGCCGACGAGAGACCCAGTACTTC.

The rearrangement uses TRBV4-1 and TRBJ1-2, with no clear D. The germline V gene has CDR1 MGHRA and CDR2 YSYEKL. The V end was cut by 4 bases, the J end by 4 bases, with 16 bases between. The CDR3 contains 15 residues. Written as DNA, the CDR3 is TGCGCCAGCAGCCCCCATGAGGGCTGGGGCTATGGCTACACCTTC. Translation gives CASSPHEGWGYGYTF.

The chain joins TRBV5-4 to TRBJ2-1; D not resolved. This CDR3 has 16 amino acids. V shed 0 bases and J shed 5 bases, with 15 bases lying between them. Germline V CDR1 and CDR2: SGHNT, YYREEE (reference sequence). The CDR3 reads CASSLDGLFYHNEQFF. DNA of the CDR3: TGTGCCAGCAGCTTGGATGGGCTCTTTTACCACAATGAGCAGTTCTTC.

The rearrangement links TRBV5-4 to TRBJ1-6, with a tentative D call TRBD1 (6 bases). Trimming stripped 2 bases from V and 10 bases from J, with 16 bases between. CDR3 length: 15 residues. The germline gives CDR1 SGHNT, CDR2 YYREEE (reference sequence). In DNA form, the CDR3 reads TGTGCCAGCAGCTTAGGTACAGGGACGGCATCACCCCTCCACTTT. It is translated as CASSLGTGTASPLHF.

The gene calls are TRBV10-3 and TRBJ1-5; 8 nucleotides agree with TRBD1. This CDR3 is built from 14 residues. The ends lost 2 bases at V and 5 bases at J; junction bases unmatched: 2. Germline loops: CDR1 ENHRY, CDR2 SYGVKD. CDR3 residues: CAISEGQGDQPQHF. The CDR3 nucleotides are TGTGCCATCAGTGAGGGACAGGGCGATCAGCCCCAGCATTTT.

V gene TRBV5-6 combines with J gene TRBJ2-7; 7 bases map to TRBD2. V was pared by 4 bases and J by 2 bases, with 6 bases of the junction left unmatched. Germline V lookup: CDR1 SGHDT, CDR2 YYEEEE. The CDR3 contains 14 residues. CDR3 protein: CASSRTSGPYEQYF. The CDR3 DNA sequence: TGTGCCAGCAGCCGGACTAGTGGGCCCTACGAGCAGTACTTC.

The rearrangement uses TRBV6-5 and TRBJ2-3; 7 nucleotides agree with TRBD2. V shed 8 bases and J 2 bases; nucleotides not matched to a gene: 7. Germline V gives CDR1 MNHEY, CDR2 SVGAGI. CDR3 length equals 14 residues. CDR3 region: CASRQAGTTDTQYF. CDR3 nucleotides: TGTGCCAGCCGCCAAGCGGGGACCACAGATACGCAGTATTTT.

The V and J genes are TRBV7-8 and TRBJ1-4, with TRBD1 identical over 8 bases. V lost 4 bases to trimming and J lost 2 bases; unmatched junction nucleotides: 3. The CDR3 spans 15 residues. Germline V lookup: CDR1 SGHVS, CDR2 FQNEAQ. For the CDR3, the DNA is TGTGCCAGCAGCTCGCGACAGGGGACTAATGAAAAACTGTTTTTT. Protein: CASSSRQGTNEKLFF.

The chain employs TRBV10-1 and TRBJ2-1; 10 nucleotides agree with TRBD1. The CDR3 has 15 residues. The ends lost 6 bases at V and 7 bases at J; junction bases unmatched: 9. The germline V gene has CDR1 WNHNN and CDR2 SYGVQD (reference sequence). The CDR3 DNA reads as TGCGCCAGCAGCTTTCCGGGACAGGGGTTGAATGAGCAGTTCTTC. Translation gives CASSFPGQGLNEQFF.

This CDR3 reads CASSFPNEKLFF. The CDR3 DNA reads as TGTGCCAGCAGTTTTCCTAATGAAAAACTGTTTTTT. This rearrangement joins TRBV28 to TRBJ1-4; D call uncertain. This CDR3 contains 12 residues. The ends were cut back, 3 bases at V and 3 bases at J, with 2 bases in the middle. The germline V gene encodes CDR1 MDHEN and CDR2 SYDVKM.

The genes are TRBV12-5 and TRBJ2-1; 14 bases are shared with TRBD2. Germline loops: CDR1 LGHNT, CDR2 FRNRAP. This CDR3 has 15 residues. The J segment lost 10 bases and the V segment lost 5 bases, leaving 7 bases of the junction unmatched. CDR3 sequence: CASGLGLAGGDEQFF. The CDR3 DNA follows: TGTGCTAGTGGTCTTGGACTAGCGGGGGGAGACGAGCAGTTCTTC. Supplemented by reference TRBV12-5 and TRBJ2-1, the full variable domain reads DARVTQTPRHKVTEMGQEVTMRCQPILGHNTVFWYRQTMMQGLELLAYFRNRAPLDDSGMPKDRFSAEMPDATLATLKIQPSEPRDSAVYFCASGLGLAGGDEQFFGPGTRLTVL.

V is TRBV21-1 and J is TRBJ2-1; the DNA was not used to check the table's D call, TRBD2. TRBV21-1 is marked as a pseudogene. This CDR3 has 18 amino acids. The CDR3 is CASSKEALGSGGYNEQFF. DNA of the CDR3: TGTGCCAGCAGCAAAGAGGCGCTAGGTAGCGGGGGGTACAATGAGCAGTTCTTC.

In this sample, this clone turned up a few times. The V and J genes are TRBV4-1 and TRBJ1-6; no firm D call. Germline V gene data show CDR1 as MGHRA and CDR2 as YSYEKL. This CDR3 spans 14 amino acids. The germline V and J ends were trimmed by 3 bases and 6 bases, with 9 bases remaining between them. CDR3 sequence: CASSQPGPNSPLHF. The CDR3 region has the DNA TGCGCCAGCAGCCAGCCGGGCCCTAATTCACCCCTCCACTTT.

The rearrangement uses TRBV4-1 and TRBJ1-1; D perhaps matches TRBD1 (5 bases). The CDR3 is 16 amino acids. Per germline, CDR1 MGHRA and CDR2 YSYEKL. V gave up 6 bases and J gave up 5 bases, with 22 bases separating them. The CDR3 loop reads CASRGPGGLGRTEAFF. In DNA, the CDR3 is TGCGCCAGCAGGGGACCCGGGGGTTTGGGAAGAACTGAAGCTTTCTTT.

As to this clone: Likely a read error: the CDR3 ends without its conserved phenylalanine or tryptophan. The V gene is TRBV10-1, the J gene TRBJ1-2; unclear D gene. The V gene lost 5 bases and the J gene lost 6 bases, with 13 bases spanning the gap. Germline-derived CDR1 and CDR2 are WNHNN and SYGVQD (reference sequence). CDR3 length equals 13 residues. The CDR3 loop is CASSRTQLDGYTL. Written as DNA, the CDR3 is TGCGCCAGCAGTAGGACCCAACTCGATGGCTACACCCTC.

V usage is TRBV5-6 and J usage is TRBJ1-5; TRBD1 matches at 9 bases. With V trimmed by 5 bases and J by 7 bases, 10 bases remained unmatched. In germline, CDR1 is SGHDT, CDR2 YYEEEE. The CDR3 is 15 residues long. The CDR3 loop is CASSWTGEAGQPQHF. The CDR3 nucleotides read TGTGCCAGCAGTTGGACAGGGGAGGCGGGACAGCCCCAGCATTTT.

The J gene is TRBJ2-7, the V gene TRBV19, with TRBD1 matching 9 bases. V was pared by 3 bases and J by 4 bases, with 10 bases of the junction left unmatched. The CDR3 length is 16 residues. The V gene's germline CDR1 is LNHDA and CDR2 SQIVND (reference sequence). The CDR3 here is CASSIGTGKATYEQYF. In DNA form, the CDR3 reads TGTGCCAGTAGTATTGGGACAGGGAAGGCCACTTACGAGCAGTACTTC.

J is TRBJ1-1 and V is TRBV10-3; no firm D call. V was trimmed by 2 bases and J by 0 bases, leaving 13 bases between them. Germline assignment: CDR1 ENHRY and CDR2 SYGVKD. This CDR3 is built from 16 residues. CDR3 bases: TGTGCCATCAGTGAGCAGAGCCTCGTCATGAACACTGAAGCTTTCTTT. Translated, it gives CAISEQSLVMNTEAFF.

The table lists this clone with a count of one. The CDR3 DNA reads TGTGCCAGCAGTGCTAGGTGGAGCTCCTCTGGAAACACCATATATTTT. It is translated as CASSARWSSSGNTIYF. The V call is TRBV9, the J call TRBJ1-3; D call uncertain. Germline-derived CDR1 and CDR2 are SGDLS and YYNGEE. The length of the CDR3 is 16 residues. Trimming took off 5 bases at V and 0 bases at J, with 15 bases between the two ends.

As DNA, the CDR3 is TGTGCCAGCAGCCGCACAGGCGGGGAGCTGTTTTTT. Amino acids: CASSRTGGELFF. The V call is TRBV11-2, the J call TRBJ2-2; the D gene is possibly TRBD1 (5 bases). Germline values: CDR1 SGHAT, CDR2 FQNNGV. This CDR3 has 12 amino acids. V dropped 5 bases and J dropped 7 bases, with 8 bases sitting between them.

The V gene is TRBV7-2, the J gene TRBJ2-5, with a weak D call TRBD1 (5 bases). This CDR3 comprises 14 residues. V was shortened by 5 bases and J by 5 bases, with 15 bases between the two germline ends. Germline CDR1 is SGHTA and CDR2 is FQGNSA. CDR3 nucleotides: TGTGCCAGCAGCCCCAGGGTCCTACGGGAGACCCAGTACTTC. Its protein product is CASSPRVLRETQYF. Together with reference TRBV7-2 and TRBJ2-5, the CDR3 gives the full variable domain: GAGVSQSPSNKVTEKGKDVELRCDPISGHTALYWYRQSLGQGLEFLIYFQGNSAPDKSGLPSDRFSAERTGGSVSTLTIQRTQQEDSAVYLCASSPRVLRETQYFGPGTRLLVL.

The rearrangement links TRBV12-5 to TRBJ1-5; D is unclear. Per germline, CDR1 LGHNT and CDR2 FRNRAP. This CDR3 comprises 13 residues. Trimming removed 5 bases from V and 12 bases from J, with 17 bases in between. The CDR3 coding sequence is TGTGCTAGTGGTAGCACGGACGGGCGGCGCCAGCATTTT. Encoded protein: CASGSTDGRRQHF.